This T cell receptor beta chain is drawn from a study of cytomegalovirus exposure and HLA in healthy donors. Trimming removed 4 bases from V and 8 bases from J; junction bases left unmatched: 9. Germline CDR1 SGDLS, CDR2 YYNGEE. The CDR3 runs to 14 residues. The primer mix had 60 Vbeta and 13 Jbeta primers. Authors' processing steps: Later, an analysis found about 80 million unique TCR beta chains, and around 10 million of these were shared. Sequencing used immunoSEQ multiplex PCR; TCRdb keeps in-frame clones, though not all of them. That table supplies the V and J calls and clone size; D and trimming were determined from the DNA. The table shows roughly 150,000 clones, with 75% occurring only once. Overall study results and limits: In a later analysis, compared with equally common non-associated chains, HLA-associated beta chains were more expanded. In a later analysis, TCR beta V- and J-gene trimming was associated with a missense DCLRE1C variant.

As to this clone: Its antigen remains unidentified.

The TCR originated in a woman between 50 and 59 years old in good health and CMV-seropositive. This chain uses TRBV9 with TRBJ1-2; 9 nucleotides match TRBD1. The sample was PBMCs. CDR3 residues: CASSRTGQGLGYTF. The CDR3 region has the DNA TGTGCCAGCAGCCGTACGGGACAGGGTCTCGGCTACACCTTC.